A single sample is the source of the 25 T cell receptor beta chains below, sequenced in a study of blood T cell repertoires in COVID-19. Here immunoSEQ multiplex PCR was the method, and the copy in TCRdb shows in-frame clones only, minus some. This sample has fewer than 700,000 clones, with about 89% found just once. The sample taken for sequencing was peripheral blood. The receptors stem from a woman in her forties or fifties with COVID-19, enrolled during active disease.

CDR3 nucleotides: TGTGCCGGCCCCGCTAGTCCCGGGACTAGCGGGGGGGCCTCCTACAATGAGCAGTTCTTC. Translating it yields CAGPASPGTSGGASYNEQFF. This sequence joins TRBV6-4 and TRBJ2-1, with TRBD2 matching 16 bases. The CDR3 covers 20 residues. V shed 11 bases, J shed 0 bases, and the junction held 16 bases outside the gene matches. Germline assignment: CDR1 MRHNA and CDR2 SNTAGT.

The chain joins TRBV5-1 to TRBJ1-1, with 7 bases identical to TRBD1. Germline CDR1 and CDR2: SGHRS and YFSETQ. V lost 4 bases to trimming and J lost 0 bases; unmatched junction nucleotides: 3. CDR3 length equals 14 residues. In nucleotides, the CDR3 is TGCGCCAGCAGCGGGGGACAGTTGAACACTGAAGCTTTCTTT. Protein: CASSGGQLNTEAFF.

This chain's CDR3 is CASSGTAGTETQYF. The CDR3 coding sequence is TGTGCCAGCAGTGGGACAGCGGGGACGGAGACCCAGTACTTC. The chain combines TRBV25-1 with TRBJ2-5; possibly TRBD2 for D (7 bases). This CDR3 spans 14 amino acids. The V gene's germline CDR1 is MGHDK and CDR2 SYGVNS. Trimming shortened V by 4 bases and J by 5 bases, and 14 bases separated the two germline ends. Together with reference TRBV25-1 and TRBJ2-5, the CDR3 gives the full variable domain: EADIYQTPRYLVIGTGKKITLECSQTMGHDKMYWYQQDPGMELHLIHYSYGVNSTEKGDLSSESTVSRIRTEHFPLTLESARPSHTSQYLCASSGTAGTETQYFGPGTRLLVL.

This CDR3 reads CASSQTENNEQFF. In DNA form, the CDR3 reads TGTGCCAGCAGCCAAACCGAGAACAATGAGCAGTTCTTC. This chain connects TRBV3-1 (or the pseudogene TRBV3-2) to TRBJ2-1; D not resolved. In germline, CDR1 is LGHDT, CDR2 YNNKEL (reference sequence). CDR3 length: 13 amino acids. V was cut by 2 bases and J by 5 bases, with 7 bases left in between.

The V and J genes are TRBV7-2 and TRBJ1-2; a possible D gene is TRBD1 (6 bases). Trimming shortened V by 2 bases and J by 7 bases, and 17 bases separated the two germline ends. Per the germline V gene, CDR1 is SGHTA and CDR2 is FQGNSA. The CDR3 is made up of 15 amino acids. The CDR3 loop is CASSLRGGLYGGYTF. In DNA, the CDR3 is TGTGCCAGCAGCTTAAGGGGGGGCCTATATGGTGGCTACACCTTC.

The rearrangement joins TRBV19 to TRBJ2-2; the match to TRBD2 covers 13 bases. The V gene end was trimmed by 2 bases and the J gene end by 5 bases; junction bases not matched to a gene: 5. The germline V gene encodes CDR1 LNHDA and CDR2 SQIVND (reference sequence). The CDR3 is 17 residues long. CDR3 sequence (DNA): TGTGCCAGTAGTATATGGACTAGCGGGGGAGGGACCGGGGAGCTGTTTTTT. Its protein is CASSIWTSGGGTGELFF.

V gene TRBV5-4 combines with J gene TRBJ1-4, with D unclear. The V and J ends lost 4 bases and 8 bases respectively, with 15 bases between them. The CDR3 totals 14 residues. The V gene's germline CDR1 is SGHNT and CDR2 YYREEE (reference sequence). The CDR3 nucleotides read TGTGCCAGCAGCCCGGGAGCCAGGAACGAAAAACTGTTTTTT. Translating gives CASSPGARNEKLFF.

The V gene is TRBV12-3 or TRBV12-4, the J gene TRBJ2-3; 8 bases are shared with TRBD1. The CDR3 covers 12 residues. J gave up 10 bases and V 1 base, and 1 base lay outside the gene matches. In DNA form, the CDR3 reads TGTGCCAGCAGTTTAGTGGGACAGGCGCAGTATTTT. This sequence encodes CASSLVGQAQYF.

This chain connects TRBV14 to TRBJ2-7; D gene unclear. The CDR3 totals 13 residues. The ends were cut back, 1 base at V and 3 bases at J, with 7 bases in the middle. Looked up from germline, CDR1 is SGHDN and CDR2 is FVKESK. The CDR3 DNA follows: TGTGCCAGCAGCCAAGTTGCGAGCTACGAGCAGTACTTC. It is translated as CASSQVASYEQYF. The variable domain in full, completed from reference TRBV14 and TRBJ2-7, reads EAGVTQFPSHSVIEKGQTVTLRCDPISGHDNLYWYRRVMGKEIKFLLHFVKESKQDESGMPNNRFLAERTGGTYSTLKVQPAELEDSGVYFCASSQVASYEQYFGPGTRLTVT.

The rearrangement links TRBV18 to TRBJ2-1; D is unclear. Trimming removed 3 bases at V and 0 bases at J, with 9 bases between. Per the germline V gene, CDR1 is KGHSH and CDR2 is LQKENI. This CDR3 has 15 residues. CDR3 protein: CASSPAAVSYNEQFF. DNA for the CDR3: TGTGCCAGCTCACCGGCCGCGGTCTCCTACAATGAGCAGTTCTTC.

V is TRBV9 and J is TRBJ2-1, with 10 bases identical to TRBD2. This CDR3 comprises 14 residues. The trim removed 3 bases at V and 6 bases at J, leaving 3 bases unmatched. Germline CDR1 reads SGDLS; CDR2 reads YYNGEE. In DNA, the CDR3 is TGTGCCAGCAGCGGAACTAGCGGGGCCAATGAGCAGTTCTTC. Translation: CASSGTSGANEQFF.

CDR3 DNA sequence: TGTGCCAGCTCACCACCGTACTCTGAAGAAAAACTGTTTTTT. This codes for CASSPPYSEEKLFF. The V gene is TRBV18, the J gene TRBJ1-4, with D unresolved. The CDR3 has 14 amino acids. V shed 0 bases and J shed 8 bases, with 10 bases lying between them. Germline V CDR1 and CDR2: KGHSH, LQKENI.

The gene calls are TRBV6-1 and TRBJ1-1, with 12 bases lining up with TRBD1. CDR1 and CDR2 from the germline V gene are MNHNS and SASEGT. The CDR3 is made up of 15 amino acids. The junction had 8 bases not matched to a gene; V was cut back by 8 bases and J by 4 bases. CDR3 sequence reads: CASGLRDRGLTEAFF. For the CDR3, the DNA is TGTGCCAGCGGACTCCGGGACAGGGGGCTCACTGAAGCTTTCTTT.

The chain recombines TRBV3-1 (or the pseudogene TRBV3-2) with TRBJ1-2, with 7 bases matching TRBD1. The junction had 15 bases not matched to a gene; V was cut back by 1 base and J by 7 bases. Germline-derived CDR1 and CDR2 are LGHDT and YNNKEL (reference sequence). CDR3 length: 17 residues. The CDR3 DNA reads TGTGCCAGCAGCCAAGGCAGGGGGATATTACAGGTGATTGGCTACACCTTC. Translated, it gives CASSQGRGILQVIGYTF.

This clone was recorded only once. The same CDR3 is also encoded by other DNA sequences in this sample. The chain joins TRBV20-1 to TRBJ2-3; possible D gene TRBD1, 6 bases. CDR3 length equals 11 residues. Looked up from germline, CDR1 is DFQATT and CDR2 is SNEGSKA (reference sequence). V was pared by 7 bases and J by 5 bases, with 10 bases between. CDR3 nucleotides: TGCAGTGGACGAGGGGGAGATACGCAGTATTTT. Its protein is CSGRGGDTQYF.

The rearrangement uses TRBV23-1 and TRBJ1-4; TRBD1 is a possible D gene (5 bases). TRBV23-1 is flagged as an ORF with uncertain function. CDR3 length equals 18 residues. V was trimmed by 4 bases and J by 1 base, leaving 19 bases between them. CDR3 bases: TGCGCCAGCAGTCTCAATCGAGGACACCCCCGAACTAATGAAAAACTGTTTTTT. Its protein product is CASSLNRGHPRTNEKLFF.

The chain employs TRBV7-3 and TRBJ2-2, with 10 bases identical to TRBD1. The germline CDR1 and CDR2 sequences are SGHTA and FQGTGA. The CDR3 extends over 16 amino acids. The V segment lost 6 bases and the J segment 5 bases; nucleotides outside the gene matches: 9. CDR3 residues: CASSRTTGGATGELFF. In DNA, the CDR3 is TGTGCCAGCAGTAGAACGACAGGGGGCGCGACCGGGGAGCTGTTTTTT.

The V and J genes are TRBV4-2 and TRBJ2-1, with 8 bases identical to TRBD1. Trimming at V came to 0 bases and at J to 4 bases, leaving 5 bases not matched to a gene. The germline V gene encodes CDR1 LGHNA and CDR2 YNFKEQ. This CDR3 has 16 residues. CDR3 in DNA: TGTGCCAGCAGCCAAGATCAGCAGGGGGCTTACAATGAGCAGTTCTTC. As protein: CASSQDQQGAYNEQFF.

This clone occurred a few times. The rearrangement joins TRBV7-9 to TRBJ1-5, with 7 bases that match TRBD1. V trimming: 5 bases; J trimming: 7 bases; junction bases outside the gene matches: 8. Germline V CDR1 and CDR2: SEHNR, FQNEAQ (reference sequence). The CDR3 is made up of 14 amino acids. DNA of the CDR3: TGTGCCAGCAGCCGGGGACAGTCAGGGCAGCCCCAGCATTTT. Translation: CASSRGQSGQPQHF.

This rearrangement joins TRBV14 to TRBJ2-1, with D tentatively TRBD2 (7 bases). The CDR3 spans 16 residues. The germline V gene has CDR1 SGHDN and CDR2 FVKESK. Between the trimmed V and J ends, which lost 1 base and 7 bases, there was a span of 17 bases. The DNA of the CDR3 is TGTGCCAGCAGCCAAGGGGCGGGGGCCACGAGGAATGAGCAGTTCTTC. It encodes CASSQGAGATRNEQFF.

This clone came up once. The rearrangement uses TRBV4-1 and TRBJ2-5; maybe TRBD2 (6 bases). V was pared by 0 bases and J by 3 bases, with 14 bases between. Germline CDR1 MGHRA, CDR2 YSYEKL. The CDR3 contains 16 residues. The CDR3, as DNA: TGCGCCAGCAGCCAAGAGTTCCGGGGGAATGAAGAGACCCAGTACTTC. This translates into CASSQEFRGNEETQYF.

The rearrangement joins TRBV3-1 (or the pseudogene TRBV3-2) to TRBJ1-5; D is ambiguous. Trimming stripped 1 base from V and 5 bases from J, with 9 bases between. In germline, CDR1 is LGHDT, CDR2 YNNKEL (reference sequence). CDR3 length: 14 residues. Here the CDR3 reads CASSQGHPHQPQHF. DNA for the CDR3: TGTGCCAGCAGCCAAGGACATCCCCATCAGCCCCAGCATTTT.

The CDR3 DNA reads as TGTGCCAGCAGGGACAGGGAGCCGAGGAACACTGAAGCTTTCTTT. Translation: CASRDREPRNTEAFF. V gene TRBV6-5 combines with J gene TRBJ1-1; 8 bases are shared with TRBD1. The CDR3 sequence is 15 residues long. Per germline, CDR1 MNHEY and CDR2 SVGAGI. V shed 6 bases, J shed 1 base, and the junction held 7 bases outside the gene matches.

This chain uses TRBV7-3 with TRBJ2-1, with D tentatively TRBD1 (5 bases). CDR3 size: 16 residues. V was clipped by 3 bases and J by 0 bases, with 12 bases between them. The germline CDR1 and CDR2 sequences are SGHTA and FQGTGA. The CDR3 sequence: CASSFDSSSSYNEQFF. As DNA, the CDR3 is TGTGCCAGCAGCTTCGACAGCTCGAGCTCCTACAATGAGCAGTTCTTC.

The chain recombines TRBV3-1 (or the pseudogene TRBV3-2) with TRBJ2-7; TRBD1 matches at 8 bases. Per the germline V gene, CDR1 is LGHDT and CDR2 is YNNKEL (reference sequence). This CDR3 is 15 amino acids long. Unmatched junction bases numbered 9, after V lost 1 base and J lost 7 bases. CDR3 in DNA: TGTGCCAGCAGCCAAGTTGGACAGGGCCTTGGGGAGCAGTACTTC. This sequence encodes CASSQVGQGLGEQYF.